These T cell receptor beta chains were read from a single sample in a study of blood T cell repertoires in COVID-19. Assay used: immunoSEQ multiplex PCR; TCRdb lists only in-frame clones, some missing. The data hold 270,000 or so clones, with 89% observed a single time. Material: peripheral blood. Receptors were obtained from a woman aged 40 to 50 who had recovered from COVID-19. CDR3s include the opening cysteine and the closing phenylalanine or tryptophan. The D gene is left open where the match is weak. Clone size is shown for a subset of rows, as once, few, many or a class of expanded clone.

NA	TRBV24-1	NA	TRBJ2-2	TGTGCCACCGCCGGGAACACCGGGGAGCTGTTTTTT	CATAGNTGELFF
TRBD1	TRBV2	NA	TRBJ1-2	TGTGCCAGCAGTGTAAGACAGGGGGATGGCTACACCTTC	CASSVRQGDGYTF
NA	TRBV14	NA	TRBJ1-2	TGTGCCAGCAGCCAAGATTGGGGAGGAATCTATGGCTACACCTTC	CASSQDWGGIYGYTF
NA	TRBV4-2	NA	TRBJ2-1	TGTGCCAGCAGCCAAGAGGGGGGGCCCCTCGATGAGCAGTTCTTC	CASSQEGGPLDEQFF
TRBD1	TRBV12-3/TRBV12-4	NA	TRBJ1-6	TGTGCCAGCTGGGGGACAGGAGCTTCGCCCCTCCACTTT	CASWGTGASPLHF
TRBD1	TRBV19	NA	TRBJ1-1	TGTGCCAGCTTGGAAGACAGGGGGCTCGTCACTGAAGCTTTCTTT	CASLEDRGLVTEAFF
TRBD2	TRBV7-2	NA	TRBJ2-7	TGTGCCAGCAGCTTAACTAGCGGGGGCTCCTACGAGCAGTACTTC	CASSLTSGGSYEQYF
NA	TRBV30	NA	TRBJ2-7	TGTGCCTGGAGTATCCCGGGACTCCCGCCCTACGAGCAGTACTTC	CAWSIPGLPPYEQYF
TRBD1	TRBV5-4	NA	TRBJ1-3	TGTGCCAGCAGCTTAGCAGGACAGGGCCATAACACCATATATTTT	CASSLAGQGHNTIYF
NA	TRBV6-5	NA	TRBJ1-2	TGTGCCAGCAGTTACGCCAGAACCTCTGTCAATGGCTACACCTTC	CASSYARTSVNGYTF
NA	TRBV6-2/TRBV6-3	NA	TRBJ2-1	TGTGCCAGCAGTTACTGGGGACTTTCGGGCCTCTACAATGAGCAGTTCTTC	CASSYWGLSGLYNEQFF
NA	TRBV9	NA	TRBJ1-2	TGTGCCAGCAGCGCTACAGGCGGCTACACCTTC	CASSATGGYTF
NA	TRBV5-1	once	TRBJ2-7	TGCGCCAGCAGCTTGGCGCAGGGGACCTACGAGCAGTACTTC	CASSLAQGTYEQYF
NA	TRBV4-1	NA	TRBJ1-2	TGCGCCAGCAGCCATCCGTCGGGGGGTTATGGCTACACCTTC	CASSHPSGGYGYTF
TRBD2	TRBV2	once	TRBJ2-1	TGTGCCAGCAGGGGGCGGGAGGGCCGATCTGAGCAGTTCTTC	CASRGREGRSEQFF
TRBD1	TRBV3-1/TRBV3-2	NA	TRBJ2-7	TGTGCCAGCAGCCAAAGTGCAGGGGGCGCCTACGAGCAGTACTTC	CASSQSAGGAYEQYF
NA	TRBV3-1/TRBV3-2	NA	TRBJ1-2	TGTGCCAGCAGCCAAGACTCCGGGACAAAGAGTGGCTACACCTTC	CASSQDSGTKSGYTF
NA	TRBV6-5	NA	TRBJ1-1	TGTGCCAGCAGACCGTCGGGGGCTGAAGCTTTCTTT	CASRPSGAEAFF
NA	TRBV10-1	NA	TRBJ2-7	TGCGCCAGCAGTGATGGGGGCCCCTACGAGCAGTACTTC	CASSDGGPYEQYF
NA	TRBV19	few	TRBJ1-5	TGTGCCAGTAGGGGCGCAGGGGAGCCCCAGCATTTT	CASRGAGEPQHF
TRBD1	TRBV11-2	NA	TRBJ2-3	TGTGCCAGCAGCTTGGGGACAGGGGGCAGGACAGATACGCAGTATTTT	CASSLGTGGRTDTQYF
NA	TRBV7-6	NA	TRBJ2-2	TGTGCCAGCAGCTTAAAACCGGCGGCCGGGGCCGGGGAGCTGTTTTTT	CASSLKPAAGAGELFF
TRBD1	TRBV6-2/TRBV6-3	NA	TRBJ1-5	TGTGCCAGCAGCGGGACAGCGTACAATCAGCCCCAGCATTTT	CASSGTAYNQPQHF
NA	TRBV6-5	NA	TRBJ2-2	TGTGCCAGCAGTTACGTTCGGGGTACCGGGGAGCTGTTTTTT	CASSYVRGTGELFF
NA	TRBV4-3	NA	TRBJ2-6	TGCGCCAGCAGCCAATCCTCAGGAGGTGCTGGGGCCAACGTCCTGACTTTC	CASSQSSGGAGANVLTF
TRBD1	TRBV15	once	TRBJ2-3	TGTGCCACCAGCAGAGGGGGACAGACCACAGATACGCAGTATTTT	CATSRGGQTTDTQYF
TRBD2	TRBV4-1	NA	TRBJ2-3	TGCGCCAGCAGCCAAGATGGGCCTAGCGGGAGTCATTCGCCTAGCACAGATACGCAGTATTTT	CASSQDGPSGSHSPSTDTQYF
NA	TRBV28	NA	TRBJ1-1	TGTGCCAGCAGTTTGTCCAGGGTACTCGCTGAAGCTTTCTTT	CASSLSRVLAEAFF
TRBD2	TRBV19	NA	TRBJ2-5	TGTGCCAGTAGTCCCACTCTGATAGCGGGGTCCTGGACCCAGTACTTC	CASSPTLIAGSWTQYF
NA	TRBV2	NA	TRBJ1-5	TGTGCCAGCAGTGTACAGGAGAATCAGCCCCAGCATTTT	CASSVQENQPQHF
TRBD1	TRBV7-6	NA	TRBJ2-2	TGTGCCAGCAGCTTAATATGGACAGGGAATACCGGGGAGCTGTTTTTT	CASSLIWTGNTGELFF
TRBD1	TRBV5-4	NA	TRBJ2-5	TGTGCCAGCAGCTTGAATACGGGACAGAAACAGACCCAGTACTTC	CASSLNTGQKQTQYF
NA	TRBV12-3/TRBV12-4	NA	TRBJ2-3	TGTGCCAGCAGTTTAAATGGAGCGGATACGCAGTATTTT	CASSLNGADTQYF
TRBD2	TRBV9	NA	TRBJ2-2	TGTGCCAGCAGCGCCGGGATGGCGGGAGATCGAACCGGGGAGCTGTTTTTT	CASSAGMAGDRTGELFF
NA	TRBV3-1/TRBV3-2	NA	TRBJ2-7	TGTGCCAGCAGCCAAGATGGCAGGGTGGACGAGCAGTACTTC	CASSQDGRVDEQYF
NA	TRBV2	NA	TRBJ2-5	TGTGCCAGCAGTGAAGCCCCTCGTGGGGGGGGCGCCCAGTACTTC	CASSEAPRGGGAQYF
TRBD1	TRBV7-6	NA	TRBJ2-7	TGTGCCAGCAGCTTAGCGCGTTTACCCGGGACAGGGTTTTTCTTCGACGAGCAGTACTTC	CASSLARLPGTGFFFDEQYF
TRBD2	TRBV19	NA	TRBJ2-1	TGTGCCAGTAGTATCGGGCGCTTGGCGGGAGGGAATGAGCAGTTCTTC	CASSIGRLAGGNEQFF
TRBD1	TRBV27	NA	TRBJ1-3	TGTGCCAGTTCGACAGGGAAGACTGGAAACACCATATATTTT	CASSTGKTGNTIYF
NA	TRBV5-1	NA	TRBJ2-1	TGCGCCAGCAGCTTGGTAACAGGTAGCTCCTACAATGAGCAGTTCTTC	CASSLVTGSSYNEQFF
TRBD1	TRBV7-6	NA	TRBJ2-1	TGTGCCAGCAGCTTAACGTCACAGGGGGTATACAATGAGCAGTTCTTC	CASSLTSQGVYNEQFF
NA	TRBV30	NA	TRBJ2-1	TGTGCCTGGAGTGTACTAGATGAGCAGTTCTTC	CAWSVLDEQFF
TRBD1	TRBV19	NA	TRBJ1-2	TGTGCCAGTCACTTGGACAGGGGGGACTATGGCTACACCTTC	CASHLDRGDYGYTF
NA	TRBV5-4	NA	TRBJ1-2	TGTGCCAGCAGCTTCCAGGGGCCTAACTATGGCTACACCTTC	CASSFQGPNYGYTF
NA	TRBV19	NA	TRBJ2-6	TGTGCCAGTCATTCAGGGGTTCCAGGGGCCAACGTCCTGACTTTC	CASHSGVPGANVLTF
NA	TRBV10-3	NA	TRBJ2-3	TGTGCTGCGGGGTCCACAGATACGCAGTATTTT	CAAGSTDTQYF
NA	TRBV19	NA	TRBJ1-1	TGTGCCAGTAGTATAATAGGAGGCACTGAAGCTTTCTTT	CASSIIGGTEAFF
NA	TRBV7-2	NA	TRBJ2-5	TGTGCCAGCAGCTCCCGCCAAGAGACCCAGTACTTC	CASSSRQETQYF
NA	TRBV3-1/TRBV3-2	NA	TRBJ2-1	TGTGCCAGCAGCCTGTCCTCGAGTGAGCAGTTCTTC	CASSLSSSEQFF
TRBD1	TRBV7-9	NA	TRBJ1-4	TGTGCCAGCAGCTCCTTGGACAGGGGGGGAAAACTGTTTTTT	CASSSLDRGGKLFF
TRBD2	TRBV13	NA	TRBJ2-1	TGTGCCAGCAGCTTCGCGTCTAGCGGGAGGGGCAATGAGCAGTTCTTC	CASSFASSGRGNEQFF
NA	TRBV19	NA	TRBJ1-3	TGTGCCAGTAGAACCGGAGGGGGAAACACCATATATTTT	CASRTGGGNTIYF
TRBD2	TRBV3-1/TRBV3-2	NA	TRBJ2-2	TGTGCCAGCAGCCAAGTTGCGGGGGGGAACACCGGGGAGCTGTTTTTT	CASSQVAGGNTGELFF
NA	TRBV5-1	NA	TRBJ1-2	TGCGCCAGGATCCGGGGCTACACCTTC	CARIRGYTF
NA	TRBV10-3	NA	TRBJ1-1	TGTGCCATCAGTGAGTCACTAGACACTGAAGCTTTCTTT	CAISESLDTEAFF